A single sample is the source of the 30 T cell receptor beta chains below, sequenced in a study of blood T cell repertoires in COVID-19. This table comes from immunoSEQ multiplex PCR, and its TCRdb copy is limited to in-frame clones, with some not included. Of roughly 150,000 clones listed, about 85% were seen once; the top ten hold roughly 13%. Sequenced: peripheral blood. The receptors stem from a man between 65 and 80 years old who had recovered from COVID-19.

The chain uses TRBV5-1 and TRBJ2-1; no firm D call. V lost 2 bases to trimming and J lost 6 bases, with 9 bases between them. Germline-derived CDR1 and CDR2 are SGHRS and YFSETQ. The CDR3 has 13 amino acids. The CDR3 sequence is CASSFLDVNEQFF. As DNA, the CDR3 is TGCGCCAGCAGCTTCCTAGATGTCAATGAGCAGTTCTTC.

The J gene is TRBJ1-2, the V gene TRBV10-3, with D possibly being TRBD1 (5 bases). This CDR3 region has 16 residues. Germline assignment: CDR1 ENHRY and CDR2 SYGVKD. V was shortened by 6 bases and J by 3 bases, with 20 bases between the two germline ends. CDR3 DNA: TGTGCCATCAGGGAAGCGACAGCCACTGGGGACTATGGCTACACCTTC. The encoded protein is CAIREATATGDYGYTF.

This rearrangement joins TRBV27 to TRBJ1-2; perhaps TRBD1 as D (5 bases). The CDR3 sequence is 13 residues long. CDR1 is MNHEY, CDR2 SMNVEV, per germline (reference sequence). Between the trimmed V and J ends, which lost 2 bases and 4 bases, there was a span of 8 bases. As DNA, the CDR3 is TGTGCCAGCAGTTTACAGGGCACCTATGGCTACACCTTC. The encoded protein is CASSLQGTYGYTF.

V is TRBV5-6 and J is TRBJ2-7, with a possible D match to TRBD2 (6 bases). The CDR3 runs 14 residues. V was trimmed by 4 bases and J by 4 bases, leaving 15 bases between them. The V gene's germline CDR1 is SGHDT and CDR2 YYEEEE. CDR3 coding DNA: TGTGCCAGCAGCCGCGGTAGCGGTGGGTACGAGCAGTACTTC. Translating gives CASSRGSGGYEQYF.

The chain carries TRBV7-2 and TRBJ2-7; TRBD1 matches 10 bases. This CDR3 has 15 amino acids. Trimming at V came to 7 bases and at J to 5 bases, leaving 11 bases not matched to a gene. CDR1 and CDR2 (germline): SGHTA, FQGNSA. The CDR3 loop is CASTLLRDRGHEQYF. CDR3 bases: TGTGCCAGCACCTTGTTGAGGGACAGGGGCCACGAGCAGTACTTC.

V usage is TRBV7-8 and J usage is TRBJ2-1; 8 bases fit TRBD2. V trimming: 4 bases; J trimming: 4 bases; junction bases outside the gene matches: 12. Germline loops: CDR1 SGHVS, CDR2 FQNEAQ. The CDR3 consists of 17 residues. CDR3 nucleotide sequence: TGTGCCAGCAGCTCCCGTCGGGGTGCGGGAGGATACAATGAGCAGTTCTTC. It specifies CASSSRRGAGGYNEQFF.

V and J are TRBV30 and TRBJ2-5; D perhaps matches TRBD2 (5 bases). V was shortened by 0 bases and J by 2 bases, with 7 bases between the two germline ends. CDR1 GTSNPN and CDR2 SVGIG come from the germline V gene (reference sequence). The CDR3 length is 13 residues. The CDR3 reads CAWSVSDQETQYF. CDR3 sequence (DNA): TGTGCCTGGAGTGTTAGCGATCAAGAGACCCAGTACTTC.

The rearrangement joins TRBV9 to TRBJ2-1, with TRBD2 identical over 8 bases. V lost 0 bases to trimming and J lost 4 bases; unmatched junction nucleotides: 3. The CDR3 totals 15 residues. Germline V gives CDR1 SGDLS, CDR2 YYNGEE. The CDR3, as DNA: TGTGCCAGCAGCGTAGTAGCGGGGATATACAATGAGCAGTTCTTC. It yields the protein CASSVVAGIYNEQFF. Complete variable domain (other parts from reference TRBV9 and TRBJ2-1): DSGVTQTPKHLITATGQRVTLRCSPRSGDLSVYWYQQSLDQGLQFLIQYYNGEERAKGNILERFSAQQFPDLHSELNLSSLELGDSALYFCASSVVAGIYNEQFFGPGTRLTVL.

J is TRBJ1-2 and V is TRBV18; 9 positions agree with TRBD1. Losses at the gene ends were 3 bases for V and 3 bases for J; bases not matched to a gene: 17. This CDR3 has 19 amino acids. Looked up from germline, CDR1 is KGHSH and CDR2 is LQKENI. This CDR3 reads CASSPRDTGGAGSDYGYTF. Here the CDR3 DNA reads TGTGCCAGCTCACCTCGCGACACAGGGGGCGCGGGATCGGACTATGGCTACACCTTC.

The gene calls are TRBV10-3 and TRBJ2-5, with 7 bases that match TRBD1. Losses at the gene ends were 9 bases for V and 5 bases for J; bases not matched to a gene: 9. CDR1 and CDR2 from the germline V gene are ENHRY and SYGVKD. This CDR3 has 13 amino acids. CDR3 protein: CAITDRAHETQYF. The CDR3 bases are TGTGCCATTACCGACAGGGCCCACGAGACCCAGTACTTC.

This chain uses TRBV25-1 with TRBJ1-1; no firm D call. Deletions cut 2 bases from V and 0 bases from J, with 7 bases between. Germline V gives CDR1 MGHDK, CDR2 SYGVNS. There are 14 residues in the CDR3. The CDR3 coding sequence is TGTGCCAGCAGTGAAACAGCAATGAACACTGAAGCTTTCTTT. Its protein is CASSETAMNTEAFF.

The chain is built from TRBV5-4 and TRBJ2-1; TRBD2 matches at 7 bases. Germline lookup yields CDR1 SGHNT and CDR2 YYREEE (reference sequence). The V and J ends lost 4 bases and 3 bases, in that order; junction bases with no gene match: 10. The CDR3 has 16 amino acids. The CDR3 here is CASSGGRQSIYNEQFF. CDR3 coding DNA: TGTGCCAGCAGCGGCGGGAGACAGAGTATCTACAATGAGCAGTTCTTC.

The J gene is TRBJ2-7, the V gene TRBV27, with 7 nucleotides matching TRBD2. The CDR3 is 14 amino acids. Germline lookup yields CDR1 MNHEY and CDR2 SMNVEV (reference sequence). Trimming cost V 1 base and J 2 bases; bases outside gene matches: 2. The CDR3 DNA is TGTGCCAGCAGTTTATATGCGGGAGCCTACGAGCAGTACTTC. The encoded protein is CASSLYAGAYEQYF.

CDR3 coding DNA: TGTGCCAGCGGGGGCAACCTCTTCTCTGGAAACACCATATATTTT. Its protein product is CASGGNLFSGNTIYF. The chain recombines TRBV6-5 with TRBJ1-3; possibly TRBD1 for D (6 bases). V lost 8 bases, J lost 0 bases, and 14 bases lay in between. Germline V CDR1 and CDR2: MNHEY, SVGAGI. The CDR3 runs to 15 residues.

The gene calls are TRBV19 and TRBJ1-5, with D perhaps TRBD1 (5 bases). The CDR3 has 13 amino acids. Trimming pared 0 bases from V and 9 bases from J, leaving 9 bases between. Per the germline V gene, CDR1 is LNHDA and CDR2 is SQIVND (reference sequence). This CDR3 is CASSIDRVRPQHF. CDR3 nucleotide sequence: TGTGCCAGTAGTATAGACAGGGTACGGCCCCAGCATTTT.

J is TRBJ2-7 and V is TRBV7-2, with 12 bases fitting TRBD2. Per the germline V gene, CDR1 is SGHTA and CDR2 is FQGNSA. The CDR3 length is 15 residues. V shed 4 bases, J shed 3 bases, and the junction held 4 bases outside the gene matches. The CDR3 loop reads CASSSTSGGFYEQYF. The CDR3 coding sequence is TGTGCCAGCAGCTCAACTAGCGGGGGGTTCTACGAGCAGTACTTC. The complete variable domain, with remaining parts taken from reference TRBV7-2 and TRBJ2-7, reads GAGVSQSPSNKVTEKGKDVELRCDPISGHTALYWYRQSLGQGLEFLIYFQGNSAPDKSGLPSDRFSAERTGGSVSTLTIQRTQQEDSAVYLCASSSTSGGFYEQYFGPGTRLTVT.

The chain couples TRBV10-3 to TRBJ2-3; 9 nucleotides match TRBD2. The CDR3 length is 15 residues. The trim removed 11 bases at V and 5 bases at J, leaving 14 bases unmatched. In germline, CDR1 is ENHRY, CDR2 SYGVKD. The chain's CDR3 is CASGAGGYVGDTQYF. The CDR3 DNA reads as TGTGCCTCGGGAGCGGGAGGTTACGTTGGAGATACGCAGTATTTT.

The chain has TRBV19 and TRBJ2-1; D is ambiguous. The length of the CDR3 is 14 residues. The ends were cut back, 5 bases at V and 2 bases at J, with 10 bases in the middle. Per the germline V gene, CDR1 is LNHDA and CDR2 is SQIVND (reference sequence). In DNA, the CDR3 is TGTGCCAGTAGTGCTGGAGATCCCTACAATGAGCAGTTCTTC. Amino acid sequence: CASSAGDPYNEQFF.

The gene calls are TRBV7-9 and TRBJ1-1; no reliable D call. Germline-derived CDR1 and CDR2 are SEHNR and FQNEAQ (reference sequence). V was shortened by 3 bases and J by 5 bases, with 13 bases between the two germline ends. This CDR3 region has 14 residues. The CDR3 loop is CASSLTAGDTEAFF. The CDR3 region has the DNA TGTGCCAGCAGCTTGACCGCCGGGGATACTGAAGCTTTCTTT.

The chain combines TRBV7-9 with TRBJ2-1; maybe TRBD2 (5 bases). Trimming took off 5 bases at V and 3 bases at J, with 8 bases between the two ends. Germline CDR1 SEHNR, CDR2 FQNEAQ (reference sequence). The length of the CDR3 is 13 residues. The CDR3 DNA sequence: TGTGCCAGCAGCCCCCGGGACTACAATGAGCAGTTCTTC. It codes for CASSPRDYNEQFF.

The chain carries TRBV9 and TRBJ2-1; no firm D call. The CDR3 covers 17 residues. Per the germline V gene, CDR1 is SGDLS and CDR2 is YYNGEE. The V gene lost 4 bases and the J gene lost 1 base, with 18 bases spanning the gap. The CDR3 coding sequence is TGTGCCAGCAGCCCTCACCCTCCTATAAGTTCCTACAATGAGCAGTTCTTC. It codes for CASSPHPPISSYNEQFF.

The chain is built from TRBV3-1 (or the pseudogene TRBV3-2) and TRBJ2-5, with D tentatively TRBD1 (6 bases). Trimming shortened V by 1 base and J by 5 bases, and 11 bases separated the two germline ends. Looked up from germline, CDR1 is LGHDT and CDR2 is YNNKEL (reference sequence). CDR3 length: 14 amino acids. CDR3 in amino acids: CASSQVQGQETQYF. The CDR3 DNA is TGTGCCAGCAGCCAAGTGCAGGGGCAGGAGACCCAGTACTTC.

The chain links TRBV15 to TRBJ2-1; D ambiguous. Germline CDR1 LNHNV, CDR2 YYDKDF (reference sequence). There are 13 residues in the CDR3. Between the trimmed V and J ends, which lost 1 base and 7 bases, there was a span of 8 bases. For the CDR3, the DNA is TGTGCCACCAGCAGAGCGGGTTCGAATGAGCAGTTCTTC. This gives the protein CATSRAGSNEQFF. Using reference TRBV15 and TRBJ2-1 for the parts outside the CDR3, the full variable domain is DAMVIQNPRYQVTQFGKPVTLSCSQTLNHNVMYWYQQKSSQAPKLLFHYYDKDFNNEADTPDNFQSRRPNTSFCFLDIRSPGLGDTAMYLCATSRAGSNEQFFGPGTRLTVL.

The chain joins TRBV10-3 to TRBJ2-7; 8 bases are a match to TRBD2. The CDR3 sequence is 15 residues long. The germline V gene encodes CDR1 ENHRY and CDR2 SYGVKD. With 4 bases clipped from V and 4 bases from J, the junction kept 9 bases outside the gene matches. For the CDR3, the DNA is TGTGCCATCAGTGGGTTCGAACGGGAGGGTTACGAGCAGTACTTC. This codes for CAISGFEREGYEQYF.

In nucleotides, the CDR3 is TGTGCCAGTAGTTTACAGTACAATGAGCAGTTCTTC. It specifies CASSLQYNEQFF. This chain links TRBV19 with TRBJ2-1; D gene unclear. From germline, CDR1 is LNHDA and CDR2 SQIVND (reference sequence). Trimming shortened V by 5 bases and J by 4 bases, and 6 bases separated the two germline ends. The CDR3 is made up of 12 amino acids.

V is TRBV7-9 and J is TRBJ2-5; 12 bases agree with TRBD2. CDR1 and CDR2 from the germline V gene are SEHNR and FQNEAQ (reference sequence). The CDR3 consists of 16 residues. Unmatched junction bases numbered 4, after V lost 4 bases and J lost 1 base. CDR3 loop: CASSSGLAGTQETQYF. DNA for the CDR3: TGTGCCAGCAGCTCCGGACTAGCGGGGACCCAAGAGACCCAGTACTTC.

The chain carries TRBV6-5 and TRBJ1-5; 8 bases match TRBD1. The CDR3 consists of 14 residues. The junction had 3 bases not matched to a gene; V was cut back by 2 bases and J by 6 bases. The germline CDR1 and CDR2 sequences are MNHEY and SVGAGI. CDR3 region: CASSYTDRAQPQHF. In DNA, the CDR3 is TGTGCCAGCAGTTACACGGACAGGGCTCAGCCCCAGCATTTT.

This clone was counted between two and nine times. This chain joins TRBV7-9 and TRBJ2-7; 7 bases line up with TRBD1. The CDR3 spans 14 residues. The germline gives CDR1 SEHNR, CDR2 FQNEAQ (reference sequence). With 2 bases clipped from V and 9 bases from J, the junction kept 10 bases outside the gene matches. This CDR3 reads CASSLSFRDSAQYF. CDR3 DNA sequence: TGTGCCAGCAGCTTAAGTTTTAGGGACAGTGCGCAGTACTTC.

This chain connects TRBV7-8 to TRBJ2-7, with a possible D match to TRBD2 (5 bases). CDR1 is SGHVS, CDR2 FQNEAQ, per germline. Deletions cut 2 bases from V and 2 bases from J, with 13 bases between. The CDR3 is 15 amino acids. This CDR3 is CASSLNGDSPYEQYF. CDR3 nucleotide sequence: TGTGCCAGCAGCTTAAACGGGGATTCGCCCTACGAGCAGTACTTC.

The gene calls are TRBV25-1 and TRBJ2-2; D is undetermined. Trimming removed 6 bases from V and 4 bases from J, with 9 bases in between. This CDR3 is 13 amino acids long. CDR1 MGHDK and CDR2 SYGVNS come from the germline V gene. The chain's CDR3 is CASSAPGTGELFF. CDR3 in DNA: TGTGCCAGCAGCGCACCGGGCACCGGGGAGCTGTTTTTT.